This TCR beta chain was captured by sequencing in a study of blood T cell repertoires in COVID-19. This CDR3 has 14 residues. Germline CDR1 and CDR2: LNHDA and SQIVND (reference sequence). Trimming took off 8 bases at V and 0 bases at J, with 13 bases between the two ends. Sequencing was performed with immunoSEQ multiplex PCR; in TCRdb, only in-frame clones are kept and a portion is missing. This table holds 150,000 to 200,000 clones, roughly 85% found once. Clinical histories supplied by participants themselves formed the basis of cohort assignment. Material: PBMCs or T cells enriched from blood (not recorded which). The chain couples TRBV19 to TRBJ1-1; TRBD1 might be the D (5 bases). The source of this sequence is a woman under 30 who had recovered from COVID-19. The CDR3 coding sequence is TGTGCCAGTGTTCGGACACGTATGAACACTGAAGCTTTCTTT. The encoded protein is CASVRTRMNTEAFF.